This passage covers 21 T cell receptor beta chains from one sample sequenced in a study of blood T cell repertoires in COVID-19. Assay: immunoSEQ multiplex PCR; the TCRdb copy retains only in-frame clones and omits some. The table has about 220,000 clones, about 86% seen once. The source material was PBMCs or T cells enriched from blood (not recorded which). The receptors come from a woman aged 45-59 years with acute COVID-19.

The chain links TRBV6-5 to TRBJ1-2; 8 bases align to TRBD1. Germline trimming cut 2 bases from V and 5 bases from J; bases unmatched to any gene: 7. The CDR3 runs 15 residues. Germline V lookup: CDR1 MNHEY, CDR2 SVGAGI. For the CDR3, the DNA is TGTGCCAGCAGTTACGGACAGGGTTTTCGGTATGGCTACACCTTC. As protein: CASSYGQGFRYGYTF.

In nucleotides, the CDR3 is TGCGCCAGCAGCTTGATGGGCGGGGGCCATGAGCAGTTCTTC. It yields the protein CASSLMGGGHEQFF. V usage is TRBV5-1 and J usage is TRBJ2-1; D might be TRBD2 (7 bases). Between the trimmed V and J ends, which lost 1 base and 8 bases, there was a span of 13 bases. The germline gives CDR1 SGHRS, CDR2 YFSETQ. CDR3 length: 14 residues.

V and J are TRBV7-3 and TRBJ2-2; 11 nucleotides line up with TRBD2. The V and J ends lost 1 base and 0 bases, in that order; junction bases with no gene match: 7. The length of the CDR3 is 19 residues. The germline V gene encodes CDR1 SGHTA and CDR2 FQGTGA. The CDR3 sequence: CASSLKASGRLSNTGELFF. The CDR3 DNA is TGTGCCAGCAGCTTAAAGGCTAGCGGGAGGCTGTCGAACACCGGGGAGCTGTTTTTT.

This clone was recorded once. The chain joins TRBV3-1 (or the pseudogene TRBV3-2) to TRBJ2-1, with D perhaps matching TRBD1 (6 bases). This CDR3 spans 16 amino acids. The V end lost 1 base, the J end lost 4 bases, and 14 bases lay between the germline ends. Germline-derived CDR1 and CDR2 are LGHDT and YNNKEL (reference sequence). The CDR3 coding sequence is TGTGCCAGCAGCCAAGTATTGTGGGACACTTACAATGAGCAGTTCTTC. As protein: CASSQVLWDTYNEQFF.

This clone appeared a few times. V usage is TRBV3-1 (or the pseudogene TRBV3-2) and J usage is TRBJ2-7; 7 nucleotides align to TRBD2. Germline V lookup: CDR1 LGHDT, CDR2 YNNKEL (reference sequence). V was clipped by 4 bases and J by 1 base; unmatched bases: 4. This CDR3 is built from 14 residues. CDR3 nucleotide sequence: TGTGCCAGCAGCCCTGGAGCGGGGTCCTACGAGCAGTACTTC. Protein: CASSPGAGSYEQYF.

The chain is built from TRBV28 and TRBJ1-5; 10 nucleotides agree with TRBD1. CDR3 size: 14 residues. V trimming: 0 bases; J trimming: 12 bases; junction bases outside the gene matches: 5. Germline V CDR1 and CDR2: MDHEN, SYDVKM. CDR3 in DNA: TGTGCCAGCAGTTTATGGAGGGGGACAGGGGACCAGCATTTT. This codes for CASSLWRGTGDQHF.

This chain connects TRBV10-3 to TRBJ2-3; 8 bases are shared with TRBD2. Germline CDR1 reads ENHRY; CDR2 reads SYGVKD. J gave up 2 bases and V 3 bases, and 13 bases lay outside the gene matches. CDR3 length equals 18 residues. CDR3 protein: CAISDPVSGDEITDTQYF. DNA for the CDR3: TGTGCCATCAGTGATCCAGTTAGCGGGGACGAGATCACAGATACGCAGTATTTT.

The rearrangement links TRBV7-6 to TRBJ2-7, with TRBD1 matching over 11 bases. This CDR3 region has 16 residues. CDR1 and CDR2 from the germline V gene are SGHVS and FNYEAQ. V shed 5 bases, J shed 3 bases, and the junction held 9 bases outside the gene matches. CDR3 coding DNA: TGTGCCAGCAGCCCGTATTCGGGACAGGGGGGCTACGAGCAGTACTTC. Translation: CASSPYSGQGGYEQYF.

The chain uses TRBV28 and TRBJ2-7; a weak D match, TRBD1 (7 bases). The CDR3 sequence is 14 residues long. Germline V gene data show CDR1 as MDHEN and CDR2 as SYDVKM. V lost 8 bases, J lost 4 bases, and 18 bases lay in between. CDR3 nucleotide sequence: TGTGCCAGCTTAAACGGCGGGACAGTATACGAGCAGTACTTC. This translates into CASLNGGTVYEQYF.

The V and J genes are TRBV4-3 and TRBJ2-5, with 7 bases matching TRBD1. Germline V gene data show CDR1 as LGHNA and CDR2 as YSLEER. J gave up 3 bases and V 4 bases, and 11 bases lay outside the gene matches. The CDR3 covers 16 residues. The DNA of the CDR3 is TGCGCCAGCAGCCGGAACGTTACAGGGGCCGAAGAGACCCAGTACTTC. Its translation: CASSRNVTGAEETQYF.

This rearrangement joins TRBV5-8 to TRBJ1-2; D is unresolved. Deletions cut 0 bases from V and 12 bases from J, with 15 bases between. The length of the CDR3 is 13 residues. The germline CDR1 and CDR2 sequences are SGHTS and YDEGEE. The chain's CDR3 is CASSLDSPAYNTF. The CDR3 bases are TGTGCCAGCAGCTTGGACTCTCCCGCATATAACACCTTC.

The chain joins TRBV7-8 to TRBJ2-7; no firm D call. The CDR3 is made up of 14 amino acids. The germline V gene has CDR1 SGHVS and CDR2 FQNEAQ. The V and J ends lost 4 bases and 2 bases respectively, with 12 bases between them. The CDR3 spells CASSSSRNTYEQYF. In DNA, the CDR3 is TGTGCCAGCAGCTCGTCCAGGAACACCTACGAGCAGTACTTC.

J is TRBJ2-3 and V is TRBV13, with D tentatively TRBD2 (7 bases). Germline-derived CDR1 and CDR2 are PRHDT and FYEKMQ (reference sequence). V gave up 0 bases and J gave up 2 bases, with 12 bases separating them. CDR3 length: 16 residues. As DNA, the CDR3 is TGTGCCAGCAGCTTAGGAGGGGGGGAGGTCACAGATACGCAGTATTTT. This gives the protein CASSLGGGEVTDTQYF. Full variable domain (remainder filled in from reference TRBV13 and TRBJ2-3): AAGVIQSPRHLIKEKRETATLKCYPIPRHDTVYWYQQGPGQDPQFLISFYEKMQSDKGSIPDRFSAQQFSDYHSELNMSSLELGDSALYFCASSLGGGEVTDTQYFGPGTRLTVL.

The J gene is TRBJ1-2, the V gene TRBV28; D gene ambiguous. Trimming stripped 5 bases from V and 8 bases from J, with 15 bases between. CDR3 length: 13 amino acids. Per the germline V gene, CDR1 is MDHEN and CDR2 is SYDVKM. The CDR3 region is CASSLTPYKGYTF. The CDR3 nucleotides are TGTGCCAGCAGTCTCACCCCCTATAAGGGCTACACCTTC.

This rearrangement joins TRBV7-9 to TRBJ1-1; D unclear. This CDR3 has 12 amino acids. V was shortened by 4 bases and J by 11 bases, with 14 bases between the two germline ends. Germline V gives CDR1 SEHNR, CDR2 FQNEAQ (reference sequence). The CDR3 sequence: CASSSSGLGAFF. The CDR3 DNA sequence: TGTGCCAGCAGCTCTAGCGGTCTGGGCGCTTTCTTT.

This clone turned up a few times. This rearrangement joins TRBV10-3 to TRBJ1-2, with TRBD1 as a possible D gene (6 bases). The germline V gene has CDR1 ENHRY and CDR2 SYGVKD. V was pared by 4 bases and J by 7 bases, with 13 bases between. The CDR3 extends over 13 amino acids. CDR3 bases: TGTGCCATCAGTGGGCAGGGGAGAAGTGGCTACACCTTC. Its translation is CAISGQGRSGYTF.

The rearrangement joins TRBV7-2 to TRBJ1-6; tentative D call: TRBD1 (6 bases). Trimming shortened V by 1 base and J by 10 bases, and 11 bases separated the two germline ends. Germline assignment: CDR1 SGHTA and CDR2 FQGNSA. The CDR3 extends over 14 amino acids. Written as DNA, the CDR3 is TGTGCCAGCAGCTTAGGGACAGTTCGGTCACCCCTCCACTTT. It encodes CASSLGTVRSPLHF.

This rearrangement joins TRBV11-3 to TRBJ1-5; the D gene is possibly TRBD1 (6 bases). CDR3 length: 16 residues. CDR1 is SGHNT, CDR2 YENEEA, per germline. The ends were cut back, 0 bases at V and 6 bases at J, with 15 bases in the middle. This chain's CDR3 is CASSLDRGGLGQPQHF. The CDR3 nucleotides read TGTGCCAGCAGCTTAGATAGGGGGGGGCTCGGTCAGCCCCAGCATTTT.

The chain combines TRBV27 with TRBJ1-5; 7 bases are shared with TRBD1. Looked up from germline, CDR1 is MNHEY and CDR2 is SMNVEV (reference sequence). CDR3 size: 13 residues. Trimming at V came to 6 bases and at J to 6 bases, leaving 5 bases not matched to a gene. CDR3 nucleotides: TGTGCCAGCAGCGACAGGGTGGCTCAGCCCCAGCATTTT. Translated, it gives CASSDRVAQPQHF.

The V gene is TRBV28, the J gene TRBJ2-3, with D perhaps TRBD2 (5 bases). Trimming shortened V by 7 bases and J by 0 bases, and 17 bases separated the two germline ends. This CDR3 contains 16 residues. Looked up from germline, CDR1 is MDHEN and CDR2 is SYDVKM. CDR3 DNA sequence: TGTGCCAGCAACCCCGCTGGAGGTTCTAGCACAGATACGCAGTATTTT. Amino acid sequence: CASNPAGGSSTDTQYF.

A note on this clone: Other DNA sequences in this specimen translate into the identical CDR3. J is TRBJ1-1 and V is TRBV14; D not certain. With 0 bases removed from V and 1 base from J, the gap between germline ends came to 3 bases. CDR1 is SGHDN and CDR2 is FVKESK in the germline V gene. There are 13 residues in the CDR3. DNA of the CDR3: TGTGCCAGCAGCCAAGATCGGAACACTGAAGCTTTCTTT. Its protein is CASSQDRNTEAFF. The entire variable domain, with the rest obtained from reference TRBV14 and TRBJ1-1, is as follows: EAGVTQFPSHSVIEKGQTVTLRCDPISGHDNLYWYRRVMGKEIKFLLHFVKESKQDESGMPNNRFLAERTGGTYSTLKVQPAELEDSGVYFCASSQDRNTEAFFGQGTRLTVV.